The clone carrying this T cell receptor beta chain turned up a few times. Antigen: not known. The data derive from a study of T-cell reconstitution after alpha-beta-depleted transplantation in children. Study-wide points: Reportedly, alpha-beta T cells present about two months post-transplant originated from several hundred expanded clones of graft origin. It was newly produced T cells that mostly accounted for T-cell counts and diversity one year after transplant. After transplant, high TCRbeta diversity at day 60 in some patients arose from surviving recipient T cells and thymic progenitors.

A TCRbeta library incorporating unique molecular identifiers was prepared. MiXCR, run by TCRdb on the PCR reads, gives a single entry per CDR3 protein. The sample lists 500,000 to 650,000 distinct CDR3 sequences, 13% occurring once. V gave up 2 bases and J gave up 0 bases, with 14 bases separating them. This CDR3 comprises 16 residues. CDR1 SGHDT and CDR2 YYEEEE come from the germline V gene. The sequencing here drew on PBMCs, mostly from graft donor cells, taken 360 days after TCRalphabeta/CD19-depleted stem cell transplant. The rearrangement links TRBV5-6 to TRBJ1-1, with a tentative D call TRBD1 (5 bases). The sequence was obtained from a male patient aged 10 to 17 who had a stem cell transplant for acute myeloid leukemia, so the T cells may come from the graft donor. CDR3 nucleotide sequence: TGTGCCAGCAGCTTAAACCCGGGACCCATGAACACTGAAGCTTTCTTT. It specifies CASSLNPGPMNTEAFF.